Listed below are T cell receptor beta chains from one sample, sequenced in a study of T cells after yellow fever vaccination. TCRdb passed the 5' RACE reads through MiXCR, listing each CDR3 protein once. The table has some 350,000 distinct CDR3 sequences, over 3.5% seen once. The sample in question was PBMCs, obtained 5 days after the yellow fever booster vaccination. Every receptor here comes from a man in his late teens or twenties who received the YFV17D yellow fever vaccine. The CDR3 runs from the conserved cysteine through the conserved F or W. Each record gives: CDR3 length, V gene, D gene, clone size, J gene, CDR3 DNA, CDR3 protein. The D gene is left open where the match is weak. Some rows mark clone size as missing; the rest say once, few, many or name a class of expanded clone.

19,TRBV4-3,.,many,TRBJ2-5,TGCGCCAGCAGCCAAGATACGGGACACGGTCGTGTAGGTCAAGAGACCCAGTACTTC,CASSQDTGHGRVGQETQYF
12,TRBV4-3,.,few,TRBJ1-2,TGCGCCAGCAGCCAGGGGGGTTATGCCTACACCTTC,CASSQGGYAYTF
16,TRBV7-9,TRBD1,many,TRBJ1-1,TGTGCCAGCAGCTCAGCCGACAGGGCGGTCGGCACTGAAGCTTTCTTT,CASSSADRAVGTEAFF
18,TRBV4-1,TRBD1,few,TRBJ2-7,TGCGCCAGCAGCCAAGGAATAAGGACAGGGGGCGGCTCCTACGAGCAGTACTTC,CASSQGIRTGGGSYEQYF
16,TRBV7-2,TRBD2,few,TRBJ2-5,TGTGCCAGCAGCGTAGTGCGGGGGGTCCTCCAAGAGACCCAGTACTTC,CASSVVRGVLQETQYF
14,TRBV2,.,.,TRBJ2-1,TGTGCCAGCAGTTTAAGCCAGGGTGAGAGTGAGCAGTTCTTC,CASSLSQGESEQFF
12,TRBV29-1,.,few,TRBJ2-2,TGCAGCGTTGATTTGAACACCGGGGAGCTGTTTTTT,CSVDLNTGELFF
18,TRBV10-3,.,.,TRBJ2-1,TGTGCCATCAGTGAGTCGGGAGAGGAGGGTCTCCCCTACAATGAGCAGTTCTTC,CAISESGEEGLPYNEQFF
15,TRBV5-1,TRBD2,.,TRBJ2-5,TGCGCCAGCAGCTCTTGGACTAGCGGGGGGGAGACCCAGTACTTC,CASSSWTSGGETQYF
15,TRBV20-1,TRBD1,.,TRBJ1-5,TGCAGTGCTAGAGACCCGGACAGGCCCAATCAGCCCCAGCATTTT,CSARDPDRPNQPQHF
12,TRBV6-1,.,.,TRBJ2-1,TGTGCCAGCAGTCCACATAGAAATGAGCAGTTCTTC,CASSPHRNEQFF
14,TRBV18,.,.,TRBJ1-2,TGTGCCAGCTCACCAGGGACTCAACCCTATGGCTACACCTTC,CASSPGTQPYGYTF
13,TRBV6-5,.,.,TRBJ1-1,TGTGCCAGCAGTAACCGACGGGACACTGAAGCTTTCTTT,CASSNRRDTEAFF
17,TRBV4-1,.,many,TRBJ1-2,TGCGCCAGCAGCCAATTTCGTAGGGATACCCGCAACTATGGCTACACCTTC,CASSQFRRDTRNYGYTF
14,TRBV28,.,many,TRBJ1-6,TGTGCCAGCAGCCCAGGGTCCTCAAATTTGGCCCTCCACTTT,CASSPGSSNLALHF
12,TRBV20-1,.,many,TRBJ1-2,TGCAGTGCTAGAGGGACTTTAGGTGGCTACACCTTC,CSARGTLGGYTF
14,TRBV12-3/TRBV12-4,.,few,TRBJ1-1,TGTGCCAGCAGGTCCCGAGCAGGGAGGGCTGAAGCTTTCTTT,CASRSRAGRAEAFF
14,TRBV20-1,.,few,TRBJ2-2,TGCAGTGCTATCCCCAGGGGGAACACCGGGGAGCTGTTTTTT,CSAIPRGNTGELFF
12,TRBV4-3,.,many,TRBJ2-2,TGCGCCAGCAGGGACTACACCGGGGAGCTGTTTTTT,CASRDYTGELFF
15,TRBV5-6,TRBD2,.,TRBJ2-1,TGTGCCAGCAGCTTCGTAGCGGGGGGGATCAATGAGCAGTTCTTC,CASSFVAGGINEQFF
15,TRBV5-5,.,.,TRBJ2-2,TGTGCCAGCAGCACCCGACGGGAAGGAGGCGGGGAGCTGTTTTTT,CASSTRREGGGELFF
13,TRBV5-6,.,.,TRBJ1-5,TGTGCCAGCAGCCCGACAGGAGATCAGCCCCAGCATTTT,CASSPTGDQPQHF
15,TRBV18,.,.,TRBJ2-5,TGTGCCAGCTCACCACGAGGGCCCAGGCAAGAGACCCAGTACTTC,CASSPRGPRQETQYF
15,TRBV19,.,few,TRBJ1-2,TGTGCCAGTAGTTTAGGTTCGGCAGTTATCTATGGCTACACCTTC,CASSLGSAVIYGYTF
15,TRBV20-1,.,few,TRBJ1-1,TGCAGTGCTAGAGATCCACGGGGTTGGGACACTGAAGCTTTCTTT,CSARDPRGWDTEAFF